This passage covers 32 T cell receptor beta chains from one sample sequenced in a study of T cells in Graves' hyperthyroidism and ophthalmopathy (dated by TCRdb to about 2019). Library preparation was by multiplex PCR. Sequencing was performed on an Illumina HiSeq 2000. Amplification of TCR beta CDR3 regions was carried out from RNA transcripts. The first round of RT-PCR for the TCR CDR3 was performed with the HTBI primer set and the Qiagen OneStep RT-PCR kit. In-frame beta chains were kept once TCRdb had trimmed the public reads at Q25 with fastp and called clones with MiXCR. CDR3 protein duplicates are merged, each entry listing the most common genes and DNA. The table for this sample lists roughly 530,000 distinct CDR3 sequences; roughly a sixth of them were counted only once. The top ten clonotypes cover 15% to 20% of the sample. The sequencing input was blood. Receptor source: a woman aged 18-30 years with Graves' ophthalmopathy.

This clonotype was found a few times. V gene TRBV30 combines with J gene TRBJ2-5; tentatively, D is TRBD1 or TRBD2 (7 bases each). The CDR3 is made up of 13 amino acids. Per germline, CDR1 GTSNPN and CDR2 SVGIG (reference sequence). V was clipped by 4 bases and J by 5 bases, with 14 bases between them. The CDR3 is CAWTQGGWETQYF. The CDR3 DNA reads TGTGCCTGGACCCAGGGGGGGTGGGAGACCCAGTACTTC.

This clonotype has just a few counts. The chain is built from TRBV10-3 and TRBJ2-2; no firm D call. V was trimmed by 1 base and J by 1 base, leaving 13 bases between them. The CDR3 loop spans 17 amino acids. Germline V gives CDR1 ENHRY, CDR2 SYGVKD. The CDR3 protein is CAISEFPPSVNTGELFF. CDR3 DNA sequence: TGTGCCATCAGTGAGTTCCCTCCAAGCGTGAACACCGGGGAGCTGTTTTTT.

The gene calls are TRBV6-1 and TRBJ2-7; 7 bases fit TRBD1. Trimming took 5 bases from V and 1 from J; bases not matched to a gene: 8. This CDR3 contains 15 residues. The germline CDR1 and CDR2 sequences are MNHNS and SASEGT. CDR3 nucleotide sequence: TGTGCCAGCAGTTATCTCGGGACAGCTTCCTACGAGCAGTACTTC. This encodes CASSYLGTASYEQYF.

This clonotype was seen repeatedly, ten times or more. The chain links TRBV30 to TRBJ2-3; tentative D call: TRBD2 (6 bases). In germline, CDR1 is GTSNPN, CDR2 SVGIG (reference sequence). Trimming left V 2 bases short and J 0 bases short, with 12 bases between. The CDR3 is 15 residues long. In DNA form, the CDR3 reads TGTGCCTGGAGTAACGGGGGAGTTAGCACAGATACGCAGTATTTT. Protein sequence: CAWSNGGVSTDTQYF.

There are many counts of this clonotype. The rearrangement uses TRBV28 and TRBJ1-1; D is unclear. CDR3 length: 13 amino acids. V shed 6 bases and J shed 3 bases, with 11 bases lying between them. Looked up from germline, CDR1 is MDHEN and CDR2 is SYDVKM. CDR3 protein: CASSPVVYTEAFF. CDR3 coding DNA: TGTGCCAGCAGCCCAGTGGTGTACACTGAAGCTTTCTTT.

This chain joins TRBV7-9 and TRBJ2-5; the match to TRBD1 covers 7 bases. The germline V gene encodes CDR1 SEHNR and CDR2 FQNEAQ (reference sequence). V lost 3 bases to trimming and J lost 4 bases; unmatched junction nucleotides: 8. The CDR3 covers 15 residues. CDR3 in amino acids: CASSLTGPVRETQYF. The CDR3 DNA is TGTGCCAGCAGCTTGACAGGGCCTGTGAGAGAGACCCAGTACTTC.

Comments on this clonotype: This could be a read error, since a much larger clone is one nucleotide away. The rearrangement uses TRBV12-3 or TRBV12-4 and TRBJ2-2, with 11 positions matching TRBD2. CDR3 length: 16 residues. CDR3 residues: CASSLGLAGTTGELLF. CDR3 DNA: TGTGCCAGCAGTTTAGGACTAGCGGGAACCACCGGGGAGCTGCTTTTT.

J is TRBJ2-7 and V is TRBV7-9; D is perhaps TRBD2 (5 bases). This CDR3 region has 14 residues. The germline CDR1 and CDR2 sequences are SEHNR and FQNEAQ (reference sequence). V was shortened by 6 bases and J by 2 bases, with 14 bases between the two germline ends. The CDR3 nucleotides are TGTGCCAGCAGGTCCGGGGTCGCCCCCTACGAGCAGTACTTC. The encoded protein is CASRSGVAPYEQYF.

Of note for this clonotype: Germline is not matched at one junction end, which may reflect a read error. V and J are TRBV6-1 and TRBJ1-5; D is unclear. The CDR3 spans 15 residues. Germline CDR1 MNHNS, CDR2 SASEGT. The CDR3 DNA sequence: TGTGCCAGCAGTGAAGATCAACTGCCCAATCCGCCCCAGCATTTT. It translates to CASSEDQLPNPPQHF.

This chain links TRBV3-1 with TRBJ1-1; possibly TRBD1 for D (6 bases). This CDR3 comprises 17 residues. Germline V CDR1 and CDR2: LGHDT, YNNKEL (reference sequence). Trimming removed 0 bases from V and 3 bases from J, with 17 bases in between. CDR3 residues: CASSQESRQGRYTEAFF. The CDR3 coding sequence is TGTGCCAGCAGCCAAGAGAGCAGGCAGGGGAGGTACACTGAAGCTTTCTTT. Full variable domain (rest looked up from reference TRBV3-1 and TRBJ1-1): DTAVSQTPKYLVTQMGNDKSIKCEQNLGHDTMYWYKQDSKKFLKIMFSYNNKELIINETVPNRFSPKSPDKAHLNLHINSLELGDSAVYFCASSQESRQGRYTEAFFGQGTRLTVV.

This clonotype showed up just a few times. This rearrangement joins TRBV6-2 or TRBV6-3 to TRBJ2-3; tentatively, D is TRBD2 (6 bases). Trimming shortened V by 8 bases and J by 5 bases, and 20 bases separated the two germline ends. The CDR3 sequence is 15 residues long. Looked up from germline, CDR1 is MNHEY and CDR2 is SVGEGT. CDR3 sequence reads: CASARGGMLGDTQYF. The DNA of the CDR3 is TGTGCCAGCGCCCGGGGCGGGATGCTAGGAGATACGCAGTATTTT.

V gene TRBV10-2 combines with J gene TRBJ2-3; 7 bases align to TRBD2. The CDR3 covers 16 residues. The germline gives CDR1 WSHSY, CDR2 SAAADI. With 7 bases clipped from V and 2 bases from J, the junction kept 12 bases outside the gene matches. CDR3 region: CASTDGGNRFTDTQYF. The CDR3 nucleotides read TGCGCCAGCACTGACGGGGGGAACCGATTCACAGATACGCAGTATTTT.

This clonotype was seen many times. The chain recombines TRBV6-2 or TRBV6-3 with TRBJ2-5; D might be TRBD2 (6 bases). V was cut by 5 bases and J by 2 bases, with 15 bases left in between. The CDR3 is made up of 15 amino acids. Germline CDR1 is MNHEY and CDR2 is SVGEGT. The CDR3 is CASSRLGRTQETQYF. The CDR3, as DNA: TGTGCCAGCAGTCGACTAGGGAGAACTCAAGAGACCCAGTACTTC.

The V and J genes are TRBV30 and TRBJ1-3; no clear D. Trimming pared 8 bases from V and 3 bases from J, leaving 14 bases between. CDR3 size: 13 residues. Germline V gene lookup returns CDR1 GTSNPN and CDR2 SVGIG (reference sequence). DNA of the CDR3: TGTGCCGGGCAGACGGGCTTTGGAAACACCATATATTTT. Its protein is CAGQTGFGNTIYF.

This clonotype was detected only a few times. This chain joins TRBV20-1 and TRBJ2-7; D may be TRBD2 (6 bases). From germline, CDR1 is DFQATT and CDR2 SNEGSKA (reference sequence). CDR3 length: 13 amino acids. V was trimmed by 0 bases and J by 6 bases, leaving 12 bases between them. This CDR3 reads CSARETRTGEQYF. In nucleotides, the CDR3 is TGCAGTGCTAGAGAGACTAGAACAGGCGAGCAGTACTTC.

There are a few counts of this clonotype. V usage is TRBV7-8 and J usage is TRBJ2-7; D is undetermined. V lost 5 bases and J 2 bases, leaving 19 bases between the germline ends. The CDR3 is 16 residues long. Germline-derived CDR1 and CDR2 are SGHVS and FQNEAQ. CDR3 residues: CASSIQFSDNPYEQYF. The DNA of the CDR3 is TGTGCCAGCAGCATACAATTTTCGGATAACCCCTACGAGCAGTACTTC.

This clonotype was seen a few times. This chain connects TRBV13 to TRBJ2-1, with D maybe TRBD2 (5 bases). The length of the CDR3 is 12 residues. With 5 bases removed from V and 9 bases from J, the gap between germline ends came to 11 bases. The germline V gene has CDR1 PRHDT and CDR2 FYEKMQ (reference sequence). CDR3: CASSPGTSEQFF. CDR3 nucleotides: TGTGCCAGCAGCCCCGGTACTAGTGAGCAGTTCTTC.

This clonotype has a count of ten or more. The chain is built from TRBV28 and TRBJ1-1; 7 bases line up with TRBD1. This CDR3 has 15 amino acids. The V gene end was trimmed by 5 bases and the J gene end by 1 base; junction bases not matched to a gene: 7. In germline, CDR1 is MDHEN, CDR2 SYDVKM. The CDR3 spells CASSKLQGRNTEAFF. As DNA, the CDR3 is TGTGCCAGCAGTAAACTACAGGGGCGGAACACTGAAGCTTTCTTT.

This clonotype was detected many times. This chain links TRBV20-1 with TRBJ2-7; D possibly corresponds to TRBD1 (6 bases). The CDR3 spans 13 residues. The V gene's germline CDR1 is DFQATT and CDR2 SNEGSKA (reference sequence). Deletions cut 4 bases from V and 1 base from J, with 11 bases between. CDR3 loop: CSAIPQGSYEQYF. DNA of the CDR3: TGCAGTGCTATCCCACAGGGATCCTACGAGCAGTACTTC.

V and J are TRBV6-1 and TRBJ1-3, with D unclear. The germline V gene has CDR1 MNHNS and CDR2 SASEGT. CDR3 size: 11 residues. V was clipped by 1 base and J by 6 bases, with 1 base between them. CDR3 coding DNA: TGTGCCAGCAGTGAAGTAAACACCATATATTTT. Residues: CASSEVNTIYF.

In its sample, this clonotype was seen many times. The gene calls are TRBV6-1 and TRBJ1-1; weak D call: TRBD1 (5 bases). V lost 6 bases, J lost 4 bases, and 24 bases lay in between. CDR1 is MNHNS, CDR2 SASEGT, per germline. The CDR3 spans 17 residues. CDR3 nucleotides: TGTGCCAGCAGGATACTACGGGGCACTTACGAGGTCACTGAAGCTTTCTTT. Its translation: CASRILRGTYEVTEAFF.

The chain uses TRBV9 and TRBJ1-5; D is unresolved. Trimming shortened V by 0 bases and J by 5 bases, and 6 bases separated the two germline ends. The germline CDR1 and CDR2 sequences are SGDLS and YYNGEE. The CDR3 totals 13 residues. As DNA, the CDR3 is TGTGCCAGCAGCGTAGACGGAGATCAGCCCCAGCATTTT. It specifies CASSVDGDQPQHF.

This clonotype was observed at least ten times. The rearrangement joins TRBV12-5 to TRBJ2-2; D may be TRBD1 or TRBD2 (5 bases each). The CDR3 loop spans 13 amino acids. Germline V gene sequence: CDR1 LGHNT, CDR2 FRNRAP. Trimming took off 10 bases at V and 5 bases at J, with 14 bases between the two ends. DNA of the CDR3: TGTGCTACAGCCCGGGACCCTACCGGGGAGCTGTTTTTT. Translation gives CATARDPTGELFF.

This clonotype was seen ten or more times. The V gene is TRBV7-2, the J gene TRBJ1-2; the D gene is possibly TRBD1 (5 bases). This CDR3 is 18 amino acids long. V lost 4 bases and J 0 bases, leaving 21 bases between the germline ends. The germline gives CDR1 SGHTA, CDR2 FQGNSA. DNA for the CDR3: TGTGCCAGCAGCTCGCCCCTCCCGTGGACATCGACTAACTATGGCTACACCTTC. It specifies CASSSPLPWTSTNYGYTF.

With respect to this clonotype: A much larger clone lies one base from this, so it may be a read error. The chain couples TRBV7-2 to TRBJ2-3; the D gene could be TRBD1 or TRBD2 (6 bases each). CDR1 and CDR2 (germline): SGHTA, FQGNSA. The CDR3 loop spans 15 amino acids. Between the trimmed V and J ends, which lost 8 bases and 2 bases, there was a span of 17 bases. In DNA, the CDR3 is TGTGCCAGCGGCACCCCGGGGGCCCTCACAGATACGCAGTATTTT. Its translation is CASGTPGALTDTQYF.

The rearrangement links TRBV29-1 to TRBJ2-1; D is possibly TRBD2 (5 bases). Looked up from germline, CDR1 is SQVTM and CDR2 is ANQGSEA. V lost 3 bases to trimming and J lost 3 bases, with 18 bases between them. CDR3 length: 16 residues. CDR3 in amino acids: CSVELRGRGFYNEQFF. Here the CDR3 DNA reads TGCAGCGTTGAGTTACGAGGGAGAGGTTTCTACAATGAGCAGTTCTTC.

V is TRBV11-2 and J is TRBJ2-3; 9 bases are shared with TRBD2. CDR3 length: 15 residues. The V gene's germline CDR1 is SGHAT and CDR2 FQNNGV. V was clipped by 9 bases and J by 2 bases; unmatched bases: 9. The chain's CDR3 is CASRKRGAPTDTQYF. The CDR3 DNA reads as TGTGCCAGTAGAAAGCGGGGGGCCCCCACAGATACGCAGTATTTT.

In this sample, this clonotype turned up a few times. The rearrangement uses TRBV15 and TRBJ2-1; no clear D gene. There are 11 residues in the CDR3. V was trimmed by 5 bases and J by 4 bases, leaving 3 bases between them. Germline assignment: CDR1 LNHNV and CDR2 YYDKDF (reference sequence). This CDR3 reads CATSAYNEQFF. CDR3 nucleotide sequence: TGTGCCACCAGCGCATACAATGAGCAGTTCTTC.

This clonotype has a handful of counts. The J gene is TRBJ1-3, the V gene TRBV28; no clear D. Germline V gene sequence: CDR1 MDHEN, CDR2 SYDVKM. Trimming stripped 7 bases from V and 0 bases from J, with 13 bases between. The CDR3 has 15 residues. The CDR3 region is CASKRSGSSGNTIYF. CDR3 coding DNA: TGTGCCAGCAAGAGGAGCGGTAGCTCTGGAAACACCATATATTTT.

CDR3 region: CASSSDRGAFNQPQHF. CDR3 in DNA: TGTGCCAGCAGCTCCGACAGGGGAGCTTTCAATCAGCCCCAGCATTTT. This sequence joins TRBV5-5 and TRBJ1-5, with 8 bases matching TRBD1. The CDR3 is made up of 16 amino acids. The germline V gene has CDR1 SGHKS and CDR2 YYEKEE (reference sequence). The J segment lost 3 bases and the V segment lost 3 bases, leaving 8 bases of the junction unmatched.

This clonotype showed up many times. CDR3 nucleotides: TGCAGTGCTAGGGGCACAGGGTGGGAAAAACTGTTTTTT. This translates into CSARGTGWEKLFF. The gene calls are TRBV20-1 and TRBJ1-4; TRBD1 might be the D (6 bases). Trimming shortened V by 3 bases and J by 8 bases, and 13 bases separated the two germline ends. The CDR3 is 13 amino acids. Germline CDR1 and CDR2: DFQATT and SNEGSKA (reference sequence).

This clonotype was recorded many times. The J gene is TRBJ2-7, the V gene TRBV5-6, with a weak D call TRBD1 (5 bases). Trimming pared 0 bases from V and 4 bases from J, leaving 14 bases between. CDR3 length: 15 residues. CDR1 SGHDT and CDR2 YYEEEE come from the germline V gene. CDR3 residues: CASSLVAGNKYEQYF. In nucleotides, the CDR3 is TGTGCCAGCAGCTTGGTAGCAGGGAATAAATACGAGCAGTACTTC.